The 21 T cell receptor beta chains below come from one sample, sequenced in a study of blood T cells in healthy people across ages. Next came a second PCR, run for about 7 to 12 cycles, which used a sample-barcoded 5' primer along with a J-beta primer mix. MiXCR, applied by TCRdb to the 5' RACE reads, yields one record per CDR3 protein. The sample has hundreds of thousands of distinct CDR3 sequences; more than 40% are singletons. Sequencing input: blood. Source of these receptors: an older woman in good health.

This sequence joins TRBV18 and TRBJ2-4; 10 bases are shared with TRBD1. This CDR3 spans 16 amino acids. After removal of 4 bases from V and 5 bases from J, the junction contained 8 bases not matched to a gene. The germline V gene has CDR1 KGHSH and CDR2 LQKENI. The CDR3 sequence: CASSQDRGLLQNIQYF. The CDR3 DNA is TGTGCCAGCTCACAAGACAGGGGGCTTCTTCAAAACATTCAGTACTTC.

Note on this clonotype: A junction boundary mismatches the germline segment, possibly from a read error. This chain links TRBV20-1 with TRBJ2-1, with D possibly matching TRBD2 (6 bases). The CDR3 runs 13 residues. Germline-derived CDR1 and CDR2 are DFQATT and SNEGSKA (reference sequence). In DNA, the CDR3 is TGCAGTGCTAGAGCCGGCGGGAATGGTGAGCGGTTCTTC. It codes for CSARAGGNGERFF.

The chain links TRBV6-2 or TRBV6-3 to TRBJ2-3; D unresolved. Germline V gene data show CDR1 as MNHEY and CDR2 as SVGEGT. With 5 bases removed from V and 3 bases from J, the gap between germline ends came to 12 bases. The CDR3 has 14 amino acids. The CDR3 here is CASSGVSSTDTQYF. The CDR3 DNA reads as TGTGCCAGCAGTGGGGTCTCTTCTACAGATACGCAGTATTTT.

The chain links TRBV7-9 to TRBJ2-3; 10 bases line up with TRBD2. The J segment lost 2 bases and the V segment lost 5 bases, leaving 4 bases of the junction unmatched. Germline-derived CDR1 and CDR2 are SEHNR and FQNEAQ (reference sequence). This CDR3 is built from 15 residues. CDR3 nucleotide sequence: TGTGCCAGCAGCACAAGCGGGAGGGCCACAGATACGCAGTATTTT. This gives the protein CASSTSGRATDTQYF.

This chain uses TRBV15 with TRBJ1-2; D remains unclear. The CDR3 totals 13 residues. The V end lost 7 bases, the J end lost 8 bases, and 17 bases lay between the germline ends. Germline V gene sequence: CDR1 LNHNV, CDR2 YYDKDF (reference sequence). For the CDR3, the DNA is TGTGCCACCAATACCGGGCCCTTTAGAGGCTACACCTTC. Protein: CATNTGPFRGYTF. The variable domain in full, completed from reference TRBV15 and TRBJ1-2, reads DAMVIQNPRYQVTQFGKPVTLSCSQTLNHNVMYWYQQKSSQAPKLLFHYYDKDFNNEADTPDNFQSRRPNTSFCFLDIRSPGLGDTAMYLCATNTGPFRGYTFGSGTRLTVV.

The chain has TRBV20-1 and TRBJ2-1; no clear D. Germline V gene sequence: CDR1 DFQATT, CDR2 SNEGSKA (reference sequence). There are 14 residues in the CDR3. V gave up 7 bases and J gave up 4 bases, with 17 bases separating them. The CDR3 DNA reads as TGCAGTGTAGGACCCCCGGACCTTTACAATGAGCAGTTCTTC. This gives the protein CSVGPPDLYNEQFF.

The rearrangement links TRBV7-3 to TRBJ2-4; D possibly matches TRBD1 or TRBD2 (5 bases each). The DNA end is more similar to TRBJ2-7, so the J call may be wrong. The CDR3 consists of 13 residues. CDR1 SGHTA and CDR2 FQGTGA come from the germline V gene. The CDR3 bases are TGTGCCAGCAGCTTAAAGGCAGGGAGCGAGCAGTACTTC. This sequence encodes CASSLKAGSEQYF.

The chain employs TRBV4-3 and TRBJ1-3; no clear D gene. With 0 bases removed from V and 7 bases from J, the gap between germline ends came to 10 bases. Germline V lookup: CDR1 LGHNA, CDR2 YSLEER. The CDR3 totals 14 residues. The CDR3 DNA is TGCGCCAGCAGCCAAGAACGTCGCGGCAACACCATATATTTT. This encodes CASSQERRGNTIYF.

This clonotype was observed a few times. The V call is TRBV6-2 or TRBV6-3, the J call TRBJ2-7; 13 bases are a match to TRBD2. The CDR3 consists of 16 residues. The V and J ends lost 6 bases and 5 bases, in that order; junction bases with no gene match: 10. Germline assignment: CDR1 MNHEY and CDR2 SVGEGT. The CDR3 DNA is TGTGCCAGCAGCCTCGCGACTAGCGGGAGGAGGAACGAGCAGTACTTC. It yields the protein CASSLATSGRRNEQYF.

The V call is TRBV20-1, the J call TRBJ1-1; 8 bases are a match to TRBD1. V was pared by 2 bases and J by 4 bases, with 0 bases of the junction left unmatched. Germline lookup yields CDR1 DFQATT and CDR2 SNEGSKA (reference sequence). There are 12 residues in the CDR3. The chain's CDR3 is CSARQGATEAFF. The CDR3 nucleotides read TGCAGTGCTAGACAGGGGGCCACTGAAGCTTTCTTT.

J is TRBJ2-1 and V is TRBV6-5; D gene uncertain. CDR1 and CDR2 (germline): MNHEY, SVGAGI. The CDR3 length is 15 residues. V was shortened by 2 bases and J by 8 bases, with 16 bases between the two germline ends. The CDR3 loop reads CASSYGQPEWYEQFF. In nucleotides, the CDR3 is TGTGCCAGCAGTTACGGCCAGCCGGAATGGTATGAGCAGTTCTTC.

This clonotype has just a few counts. The CDR3 here is CASSEAYQNQETQYF. CDR3 bases: TGTGCCAGCTCCGAGGCTTATCAGAACCAAGAGACCCAGTACTTC. The chain has TRBV7-2 and TRBJ2-5, with no clear D. The CDR3 length is 15 residues. CDR1 SGHTA and CDR2 FQGNSA come from the germline V gene. V lost 8 bases and J lost 0, with 16 bases in between.

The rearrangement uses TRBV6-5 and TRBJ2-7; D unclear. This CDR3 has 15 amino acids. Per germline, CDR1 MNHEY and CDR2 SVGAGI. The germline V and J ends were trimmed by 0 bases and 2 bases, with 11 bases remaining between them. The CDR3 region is CASSYSPYGTYEQYF. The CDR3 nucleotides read TGTGCCAGCAGTTACTCGCCCTACGGAACCTACGAGCAGTACTTC.

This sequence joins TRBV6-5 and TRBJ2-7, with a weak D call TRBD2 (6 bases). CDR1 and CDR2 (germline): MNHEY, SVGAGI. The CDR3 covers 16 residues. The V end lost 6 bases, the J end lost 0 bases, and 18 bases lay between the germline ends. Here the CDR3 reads CASRRGSGSISYEQYF. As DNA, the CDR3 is TGTGCCAGCAGGCGGGGTAGCGGTTCTATCTCCTACGAGCAGTACTTC.

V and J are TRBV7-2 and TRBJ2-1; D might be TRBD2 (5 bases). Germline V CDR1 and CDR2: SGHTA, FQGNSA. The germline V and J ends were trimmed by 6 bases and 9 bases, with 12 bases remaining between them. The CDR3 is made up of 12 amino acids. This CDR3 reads CASRTGLGEQFF. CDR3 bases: TGTGCCAGCAGGACGGGATTGGGTGAGCAGTTCTTC.

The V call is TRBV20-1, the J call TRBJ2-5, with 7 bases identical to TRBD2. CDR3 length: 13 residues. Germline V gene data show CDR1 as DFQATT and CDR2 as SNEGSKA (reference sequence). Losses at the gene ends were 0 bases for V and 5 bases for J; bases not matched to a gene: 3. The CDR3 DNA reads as TGCAGTGCTAGAGATTATAGCGGGGAGACCCAGTACTTC. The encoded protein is CSARDYSGETQYF.

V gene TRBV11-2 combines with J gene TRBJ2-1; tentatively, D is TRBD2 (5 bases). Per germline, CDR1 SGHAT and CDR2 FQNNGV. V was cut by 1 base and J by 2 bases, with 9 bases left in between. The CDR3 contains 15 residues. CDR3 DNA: TGTGCCAGCAGCTTAGGGGCGGGTCCCTACAATGAGCAGTTCTTC. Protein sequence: CASSLGAGPYNEQFF.

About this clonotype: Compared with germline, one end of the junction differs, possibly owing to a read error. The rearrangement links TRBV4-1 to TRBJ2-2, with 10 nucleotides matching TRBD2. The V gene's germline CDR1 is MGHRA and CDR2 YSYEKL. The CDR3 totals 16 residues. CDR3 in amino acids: CANSQGSGRANGELFF. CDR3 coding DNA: TGCGCCAACAGCCAAGGGAGCGGGAGGGCGAACGGGGAGCTGTTTTTT.

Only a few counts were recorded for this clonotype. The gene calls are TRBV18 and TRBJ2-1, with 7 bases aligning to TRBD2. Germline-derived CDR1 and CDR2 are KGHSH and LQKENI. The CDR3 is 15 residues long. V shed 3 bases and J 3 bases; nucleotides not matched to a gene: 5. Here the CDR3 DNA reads TGTGCCAGCTCACCGTCCGGGACTAACTACAATGAGCAGTTCTTC. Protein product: CASSPSGTNYNEQFF.

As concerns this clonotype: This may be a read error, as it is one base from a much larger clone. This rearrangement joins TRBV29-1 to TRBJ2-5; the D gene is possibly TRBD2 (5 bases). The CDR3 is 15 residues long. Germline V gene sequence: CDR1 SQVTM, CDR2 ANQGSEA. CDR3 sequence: CSIEDRKGGQETQYF. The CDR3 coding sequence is TGCAGCATTGAAGATCGCAAAGGAGGACAAGAGACCCAGTACTTC. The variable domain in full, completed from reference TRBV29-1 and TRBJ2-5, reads SAVISQKPSRDICQRGTSLTIQCQVDSQVTMMFWYRQQPGQSLTLIATANQGSEATYESGFVIDKFPISRPNLTFSTLTVSNMSPEDSSIYLCSIEDRKGGQETQYFGPGTRLLVL.

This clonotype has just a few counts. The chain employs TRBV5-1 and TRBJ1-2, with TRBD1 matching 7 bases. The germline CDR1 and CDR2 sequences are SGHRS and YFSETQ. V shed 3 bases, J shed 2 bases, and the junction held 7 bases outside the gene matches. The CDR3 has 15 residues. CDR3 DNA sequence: TGCGCCAGCAGCTCGACAGGGAAACGCAACTATGGCTACACCTTC. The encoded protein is CASSSTGKRNYGYTF.